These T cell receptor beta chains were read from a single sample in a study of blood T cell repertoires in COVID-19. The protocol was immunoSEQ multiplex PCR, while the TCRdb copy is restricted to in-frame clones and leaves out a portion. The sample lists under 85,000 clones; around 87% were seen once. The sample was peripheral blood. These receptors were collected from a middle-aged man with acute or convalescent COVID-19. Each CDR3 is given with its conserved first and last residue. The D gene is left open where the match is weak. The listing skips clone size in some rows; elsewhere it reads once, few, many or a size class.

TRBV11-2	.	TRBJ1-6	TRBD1	CASSPTRGRGSPLHF	TGTGCCAGCAGCCCCACTAGGGGGCGCGGGTCACCCCTCCACTTT
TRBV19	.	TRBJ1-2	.	CASSPGFRQGYTF	TGTGCCAGTAGTCCCGGGTTTAGGCAGGGCTACACCTTC
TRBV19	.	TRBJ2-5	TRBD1	CASRSPQTGSETQYF	TGTGCCAGTAGATCACCTCAGACAGGGTCAGAGACCCAGTACTTC
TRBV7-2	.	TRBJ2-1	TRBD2	CASSAQGTSVMNEQFF	TGTGCCAGCAGCGCTCAAGGGACTAGTGTTATGAATGAGCAGTTCTTC
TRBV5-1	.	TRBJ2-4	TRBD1	CASSLETGGSDIQYF	TGCGCCAGCAGCTTGGAGACAGGGGGCTCTGACATTCAGTACTTC
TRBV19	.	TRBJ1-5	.	CASSWDSGPQPQHF	TGTGCCAGTAGCTGGGATAGCGGGCCTCAGCCCCAGCATTTT
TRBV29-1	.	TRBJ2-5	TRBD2	CSVDLGSLAGEETQYF	TGCAGCGTTGATCTTGGATCACTAGCGGGGGAAGAGACCCAGTACTTC
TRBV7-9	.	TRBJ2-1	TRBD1	CASSFYSGTGGLNEQFF	TGTGCCAGCAGCTTTTACTCCGGGACAGGGGGCCTCAATGAGCAGTTCTTC
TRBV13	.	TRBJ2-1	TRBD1	CASSSPGGTYNEQFF	TGTGCCAGCAGCTCACCAGGGGGAACCTACAATGAGCAGTTCTTC
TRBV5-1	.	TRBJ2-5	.	CASSLIGVQETQYF	TGCGCCAGCAGCTTGATAGGGGTACAAGAGACCCAGTACTTC
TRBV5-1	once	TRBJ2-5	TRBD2	CASSPLAGRGETQYF	TGCGCCAGCAGCCCTCTAGCGGGAAGGGGGGAGACCCAGTACTTC
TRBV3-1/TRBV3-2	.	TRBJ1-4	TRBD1	CASSQRQGSNEKLFF	TGTGCCAGCAGCCAACGACAGGGTTCTAATGAAAAACTGTTTTTT
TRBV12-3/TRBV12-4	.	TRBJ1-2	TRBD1	CASSTRQGYGYTF	TGTGCCAGCAGTACCAGACAGGGCTATGGCTACACCTTC
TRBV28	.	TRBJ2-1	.	CASSPDMDYNEQFF	TGTGCCAGCAGCCCGGACATGGACTACAATGAGCAGTTCTTC
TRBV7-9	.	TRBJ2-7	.	CASSLFRDAYEQYF	TGTGCCAGCAGCTTATTCCGGGATGCCTACGAGCAGTACTTC
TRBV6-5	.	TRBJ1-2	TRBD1	CASRPWTGRDGYTF	TGTGCCAGCAGACCCTGGACAGGGAGGGATGGCTACACCTTC
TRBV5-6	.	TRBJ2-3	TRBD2	CASSWTGTNTDTQYF	TGTGCCAGCAGCTGGACCGGGACTAACACAGATACGCAGTATTTT
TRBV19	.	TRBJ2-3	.	CASSLGTSTDTQYF	TGTGCCAGTAGTCTCGGGACTAGCACAGATACGCAGTATTTT
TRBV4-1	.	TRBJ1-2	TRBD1	CASSQSDRVGYTF	TGCGCCAGCAGCCAATCGGACAGGGTCGGCTACACCTTC
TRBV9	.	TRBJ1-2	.	CASTGTSYGYTF	TGTGCCAGCACCGGGACAAGCTATGGCTACACCTTC
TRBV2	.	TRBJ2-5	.	CASSVEGEETQYF	TGTGCCAGCAGTGTGGAGGGAGAAGAGACCCAGTACTTC
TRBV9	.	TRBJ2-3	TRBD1	CASSVEGAGTDTQYF	TGTGCCAGCAGCGTAGAGGGGGCCGGCACAGATACGCAGTATTTT
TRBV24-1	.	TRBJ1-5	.	CATSDSDSFDQPQHF	TGTGCCACCAGTGACTCGGACAGTTTTGATCAGCCCCAGCATTTT
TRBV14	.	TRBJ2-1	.	CASSHRGYNEQFF	TGTGCCAGCAGCCATAGAGGGTACAATGAGCAGTTCTTC
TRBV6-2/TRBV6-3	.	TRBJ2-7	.	CASSYTPGQYYEQYF	TGTGCCAGCAGTTACACACCGGGACAATACTACGAGCAGTACTTC
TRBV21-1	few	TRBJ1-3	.	CASSKAGQGRTPIYF	TGTGCCAGCAGCAAGGCCGGACAGGGTCGAACCCCTATATATTTT
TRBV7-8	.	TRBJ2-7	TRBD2	CASSPTPPGLSSYEQYF	TGTGCCAGCAGCCCCACTCCGCCGGGACTAAGCTCCTACGAGCAGTACTTC
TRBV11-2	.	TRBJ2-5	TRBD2	CASSPRRLAGAETQYF	TGTGCCAGCAGCCCCCGCCGGCTAGCGGGAGCGGAGACCCAGTACTTC
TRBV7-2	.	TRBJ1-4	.	CASSLGPSHNEKLFF	TGTGCCAGCAGCCTTGGGCCCTCCCACAATGAAAAACTGTTTTTT
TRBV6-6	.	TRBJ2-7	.	CASRGQQTHEQYF	TGTGCCAGCAGAGGACAGCAGACGCACGAGCAGTACTTC
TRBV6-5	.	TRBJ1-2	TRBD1	CAIDRAYGYTF	TGTGCCATAGACAGGGCCTATGGCTACACCTTC
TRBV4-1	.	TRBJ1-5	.	CASSQNRNSNQPQHF	TGCGCCAGCAGCCAAAACAGAAATTCCAATCAGCCCCAGCATTTT
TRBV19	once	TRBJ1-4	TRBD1	CASSIVGQGIEKLFF	TGTGCCAGTAGTATAGTGGGACAGGGAATCGAAAAACTGTTTTTT
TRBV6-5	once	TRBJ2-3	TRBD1	CASTDRGITDTQYF	TGTGCCAGCACAGACAGGGGGATAACAGATACGCAGTATTTT
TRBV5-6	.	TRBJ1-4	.	CASSRGRTATNEKLFF	TGTGCCAGCAGCCGGGGGAGGACTGCAACTAATGAAAAACTGTTTTTT
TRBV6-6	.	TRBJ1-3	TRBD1	CASSRGTGRSGNTIYF	TGTGCCAGCAGTCGAGGGACAGGGAGAAGTGGAAACACCATATATTTT
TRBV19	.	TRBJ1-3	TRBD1	CASSVDRGQGNTIYF	TGTGCCAGTAGTGTCGACAGGGGGCAAGGAAACACCATATATTTT
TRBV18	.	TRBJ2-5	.	CASSPVQGQETQYF	TGTGCCAGCTCACCGGTTCAGGGACAAGAGACCCAGTACTTC
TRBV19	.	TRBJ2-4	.	CASSTTVLAKNIQYF	TGTGCCAGTAGTACGACAGTCCTAGCCAAAAACATTCAGTACTTC
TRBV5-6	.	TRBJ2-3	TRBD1	CASSAVWDRGPQYF	TGTGCCAGCAGCGCCGTATGGGACAGAGGGCCGCAGTATTTT
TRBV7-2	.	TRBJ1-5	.	CASSLGQGLNQPQHF	TGTGCCAGCAGCTTAGGGCAGGGTTTAAATCAGCCCCAGCATTTT
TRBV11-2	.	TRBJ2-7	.	CASSPRTASSYEQYF	TGTGCCAGCAGCCCAAGGACAGCTAGTTCCTACGAGCAGTACTTC
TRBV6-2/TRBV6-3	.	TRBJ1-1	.	CASSLPKQQAFF	TGTGCCAGCAGTTTACCGAAGCAACAAGCTTTCTTT
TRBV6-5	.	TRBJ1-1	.	CASSGGPNTEAFF	TGTGCCAGCAGCGGGGGGCCGAACACTGAAGCTTTCTTT
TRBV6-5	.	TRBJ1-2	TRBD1	CASSVTGGNYGYTF	TGTGCCAGCAGCGTAACAGGGGGCAACTATGGCTACACCTTC
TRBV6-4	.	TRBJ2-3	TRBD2	CASSELAGRTDTQYF	TGTGCCAGCAGTGAGCTAGCGGGGCGCACAGATACGCAGTATTTT
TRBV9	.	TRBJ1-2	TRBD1	CASSAPSTGIKGYTF	TGTGCCAGCAGCGCCCCTTCGACAGGGATTAAGGGCTACACCTTC
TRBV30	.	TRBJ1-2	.	CAWSVTGQGALFGYTF	TGTGCCTGGAGTGTAACTGGCCAGGGCGCTCTCTTTGGCTACACCTTC